One TCR beta chain is described in this entry. This entry belongs to a study of blood T cell repertoires in COVID-19. About the research overall: Both acute and convalescent COVID-19 samples were obtained from the United States, Italy and Spain.

Profiled with immunoSEQ multiplex PCR; TCRdb holds only in-frame clones, not every one. The sample includes 210,000 or so clones, 84% of them seen just once. This CDR3 is 16 amino acids long. CDR1 and CDR2 from the germline V gene are SGHRS and YFSETQ. Trimming cost V 0 bases and J 6 bases; bases outside gene matches: 9. The receptor was derived from a woman over 75 with active or convalescent COVID-19. This chain links TRBV5-1 with TRBJ2-1; 7 bases match TRBD2. The specimen was peripheral blood. The CDR3 nucleotides are TGCGCCAGCAGCTTGGTGTCCGGACTAGGTCTCAATGAGCAGTTCTTC. This codes for CASSLVSGLGLNEQFF.